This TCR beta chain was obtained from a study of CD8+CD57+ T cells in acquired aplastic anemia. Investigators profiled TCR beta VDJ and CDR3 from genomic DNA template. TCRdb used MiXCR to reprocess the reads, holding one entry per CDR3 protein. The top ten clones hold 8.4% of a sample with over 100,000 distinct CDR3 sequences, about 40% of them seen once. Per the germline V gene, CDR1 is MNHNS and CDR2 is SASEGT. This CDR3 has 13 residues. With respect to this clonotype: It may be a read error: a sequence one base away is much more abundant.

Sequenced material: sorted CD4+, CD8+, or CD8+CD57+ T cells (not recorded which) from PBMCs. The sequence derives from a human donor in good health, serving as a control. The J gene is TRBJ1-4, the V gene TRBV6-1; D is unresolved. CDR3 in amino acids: CASVGSHGENLFF. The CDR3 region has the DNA TGTGCCAGCGTCGGGTCCCACGGGGAAAACCTGTTTTTT.